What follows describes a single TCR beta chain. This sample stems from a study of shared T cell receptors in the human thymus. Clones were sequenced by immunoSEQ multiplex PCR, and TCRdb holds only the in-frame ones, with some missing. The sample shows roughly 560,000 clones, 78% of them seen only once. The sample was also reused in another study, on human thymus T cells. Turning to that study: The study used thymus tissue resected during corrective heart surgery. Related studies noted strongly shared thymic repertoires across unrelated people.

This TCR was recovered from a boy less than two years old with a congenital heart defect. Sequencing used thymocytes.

This chain's CDR3 is CATSRAFSRRLGGAQETQYF. The CDR3 DNA reads as TGTGCCACCAGCAGAGCCTTCTCCCGTCGACTAGGGGGGGCCCAAGAGACCCAGTACTTC. The rearrangement links TRBV15 to TRBJ2-5; D may be TRBD2 (7 bases). CDR3 size: 20 residues. Per germline, CDR1 LNHNV and CDR2 YYDKDF (reference sequence). V was clipped by 1 base and J by 1 base, with 25 bases between them.